The 22 T cell receptor beta chains below all came from one sample that was sequenced in a study of OX40 agonist ivuxolimab in advanced cancers. Assay used: immunoSEQ multiplex PCR; TCRdb lists only in-frame clones, some missing. The table lists tens of thousands of clones, 87% of them singletons, with roughly 0.34% in the top ten. The starting material was CD4+ or CD8+ T cells sorted from blood, obtained in a trial of the OX40 agonist ivuxolimab. The source is an adult with an advanced solid tumor such as melanoma, head and neck, liver or kidney cancer.

This clone was counted only a few times. The V and J genes are TRBV11-3 and TRBJ2-3; 10 bases match TRBD1. CDR1 SGHNT and CDR2 YENEEA come from the germline V gene. The CDR3 loop spans 16 amino acids. V trimming: 4 bases; J trimming: 6 bases; junction bases outside the gene matches: 10. The CDR3 region has the DNA TGTGCCAGCAGCTGCGGACAGGGGGTTACTACCGATACGCAGTATTTT. It yields the protein CASSCGQGVTTDTQYF.

There are a few counts of this clone. This chain links TRBV14 with TRBJ2-1, with D possibly matching TRBD1 (6 bases). V was cut by 3 bases and J by 10 bases, with 19 bases left in between. The germline V gene encodes CDR1 SGHDN and CDR2 FVKESK. The CDR3 sequence is 15 residues long. The CDR3 protein is CASSQGILRTAEQFF. CDR3 in DNA: TGTGCCAGCAGCCAGGGGATTTTGAGGACAGCCGAGCAGTTCTTC.

The CDR3 protein is CASSFQDSPIPYRNTIYF. The DNA for the CDR3 is TGTGCCAGCAGTTTTCAGGACAGTCCCATACCGTATAGAAACACCATATATTTT. The chain combines TRBV28 with TRBJ1-3; D perhaps matches TRBD1 (6 bases). Per the germline V gene, CDR1 is MDHEN and CDR2 is SYDVKM. Trimming left V 3 bases short and J 5 bases short, with 23 bases between. This CDR3 has 18 amino acids.

The rearrangement links TRBV9 to TRBJ2-1, with 11 bases identical to TRBD2. CDR1 and CDR2 from the germline V gene are SGDLS and YYNGEE. Trimming at V came to 4 bases and at J to 4 bases, leaving 10 bases not matched to a gene. This CDR3 comprises 17 residues. For the CDR3, the DNA is TGTGCCAGCAGCCCAACGTGGGGGACTAGCGGTTACAATGAGCAGTTCTTC. Translation: CASSPTWGTSGYNEQFF. The complete variable domain, with remaining parts taken from reference TRBV9 and TRBJ2-1, reads DSGVTQTPKHLITATGQRVTLRCSPRSGDLSVYWYQQSLDQGLQFLIQYYNGEERAKGNILERFSAQQFPDLHSELNLSSLELGDSALYFCASSPTWGTSGYNEQFFGPGTRLTVL.

A few counts support this clone. The rearrangement joins TRBV7-9 to TRBJ1-3; no definite D call. Germline values: CDR1 SEHNR, CDR2 FQNEAQ (reference sequence). V was clipped by 7 bases and J by 2 bases, with 9 bases between them. This CDR3 region has 13 residues. CDR3 nucleotides: TGTGCCAGCACCAAGCTCACTGGAAACACCATATATTTT. It translates to CASTKLTGNTIYF.

The chain is built from TRBV9 and TRBJ1-2, with a possible D match to TRBD1 (5 bases). V dropped 5 bases and J dropped 3 bases, with 17 bases sitting between them. Germline values: CDR1 SGDLS, CDR2 YYNGEE. The length of the CDR3 is 15 residues. CDR3 bases: TGTGCCAGCAGTCCTTCTGGGACGGCTCACTATGGCTACACCTTC. Encoded protein: CASSPSGTAHYGYTF.

The chain combines TRBV6-5 with TRBJ1-5; no reliable D call. Trimming took 0 bases from V and 9 from J, leaving 12 bases between them. The CDR3 is made up of 14 amino acids. CDR1 is MNHEY and CDR2 is SVGAGI in the germline V gene. DNA of the CDR3: TGTGCCAGCAGTTACTCGAAGGGTGGGCGGCCCCAGCATTTT. Translated, it gives CASSYSKGGRPQHF.

The V and J genes are TRBV15 and TRBJ1-3; D remains ambiguous. The ends were cut back, 1 base at V and 0 bases at J, with 4 bases in the middle. There are 14 residues in the CDR3. Germline V gene data show CDR1 as LNHNV and CDR2 as YYDKDF (reference sequence). The CDR3 DNA sequence: TGTGCCACCAGCAGAGTAGACTCTGGAAACACCATATATTTT. As protein: CATSRVDSGNTIYF.

V is TRBV5-1 and J is TRBJ2-5; 13 bases fit TRBD2. CDR3 length equals 18 residues. Germline V gives CDR1 SGHRS, CDR2 YFSETQ. The V segment lost 3 bases and the J segment 4 bases; nucleotides outside the gene matches: 12. CDR3 loop: CASSSLTSGRAVRETQYF. The CDR3 DNA follows: TGCGCCAGCAGCTCATTAACTAGCGGGAGGGCCGTCAGAGAGACCCAGTACTTC.

V usage is TRBV6-5 and J usage is TRBJ2-7; 8 nucleotides match TRBD2. This CDR3 is built from 13 residues. Per germline, CDR1 MNHEY and CDR2 SVGAGI. Trimming took 10 bases from V and 2 from J; bases not matched to a gene: 7. The chain's CDR3 is CATVRLATYEQYF. The CDR3 DNA reads TGTGCCACCGTCAGACTAGCGACCTACGAGCAGTACTTC.

This clone was counted once. The chain couples TRBV7-6 to TRBJ2-1; perhaps TRBD1 as D (5 bases). The CDR3 is 14 residues long. The germline V and J ends were trimmed by 5 bases and 6 bases, with 14 bases remaining between them. Germline V gives CDR1 SGHVS, CDR2 FNYEAQ. The DNA for the CDR3 is TGTGCCAGCAGCACGTACTCCCAGGGCAATGAGCAGTTCTTC. Translation gives CASSTYSQGNEQFF.

The V call is TRBV7-3, the J call TRBJ1-1, with D unresolved. Trimming removed 3 bases from V and 0 bases from J, with 11 bases in between. This CDR3 comprises 15 residues. Germline CDR1 reads SGHTA; CDR2 reads FQGTGA. The CDR3 here is CASSFLGLLNTEAFF. The CDR3 DNA follows: TGTGCCAGCAGCTTCCTAGGGCTCTTGAACACTGAAGCTTTCTTT. Complete variable domain (other parts from reference TRBV7-3 and TRBJ1-1): GAGVSQTPSNKVTEKGKYVELRCDPISGHTALYWYRQSLGQGPEFLIYFQGTGAADDSGLPNDRFFAVRPEGSVSTLKIQRTERGDSAVYLCASSFLGLLNTEAFFGQGTRLTVV.

V is TRBV5-4 and J is TRBJ2-1, with no clear D. Trimming cost V 0 bases and J 0 bases, with 13 bases left between them. There are 17 residues in the CDR3. The germline V gene encodes CDR1 SGHNT and CDR2 YYREEE (reference sequence). CDR3 amino acids: CASSLGMTRSSYNEQFF. The CDR3 DNA reads TGTGCCAGCAGCTTGGGTATGACCAGGAGCTCCTACAATGAGCAGTTCTTC.

CDR3 sequence reads: CASSRGGGDTSYNEQFF. The CDR3 DNA reads TGTGCCAGCAGCCGTGGCGGCGGGGACACCTCCTACAATGAGCAGTTCTTC. The chain carries TRBV7-8 and TRBJ2-1; D may match TRBD1 or TRBD2 (6 bases each). This CDR3 comprises 17 residues. Germline CDR1 is SGHVS and CDR2 is FQNEAQ. The V gene lost 5 bases and the J gene lost 0 bases, with 17 bases spanning the gap.

The count of this clone is one. The gene calls are TRBV6-5 and TRBJ2-2; D call uncertain. Germline CDR1 reads MNHEY; CDR2 reads SVGAGI. This CDR3 is built from 13 residues. With 5 bases removed from V and 0 bases from J, the gap between germline ends came to 4 bases. The CDR3 bases are TGTGCCAGCAGTGGGCCGAACACCGGGGAGCTGTTTTTT. It encodes CASSGPNTGELFF.

Here the CDR3 DNA reads TGTGCCAGCAGAACAGGGGGTTTTTGGACAGATACGCAGTATTTT. Amino acid sequence: CASRTGGFWTDTQYF. V gene TRBV25-1 combines with J gene TRBJ2-3; TRBD1 matches 8 bases. Germline V CDR1 and CDR2: MGHDK, SYGVNS. The CDR3 is 15 residues long. Losses at the gene ends were 6 bases for V and 3 bases for J; bases not matched to a gene: 8.

The gene calls are TRBV27 and TRBJ1-1; TRBD1 agrees at 9 bases. Germline loops: CDR1 MNHEY, CDR2 SMNVEV (reference sequence). The V gene end was trimmed by 8 bases and the J gene end by 7 bases; junction bases not matched to a gene: 8. CDR3 size: 13 residues. The CDR3, as DNA: TGTGCCAGCGGAACCGGGACAGGGAGTGAAGCTTTCTTT. Its translation is CASGTGTGSEAFF.

The rearrangement links TRBV6-1 to TRBJ1-2, with 8 bases fitting TRBD1. This CDR3 comprises 15 residues. CDR1 and CDR2 from the germline V gene are MNHNS and SASEGT. The J segment lost 8 bases and the V segment lost 0 bases, leaving 8 bases of the junction unmatched. The CDR3 reads CASSEAGGQVGGYTF. As DNA, the CDR3 is TGTGCCAGCAGTGAAGCAGGGGGACAGGTCGGAGGCTACACCTTC.

The rearrangement joins TRBV2 to TRBJ2-1; 7 bases fit TRBD2. The CDR3 is made up of 13 amino acids. Germline V gene lookup returns CDR1 SNHLY and CDR2 FYNNEI. Trimming removed 4 bases from V and 12 bases from J; junction bases left unmatched: 9. CDR3 nucleotide sequence: TGTGCCAGCAGTGTCACCTCCCCGGGGGGGCAGTTCTTC. This gives the protein CASSVTSPGGQFF.

The rearrangement links TRBV5-1 to TRBJ2-5; D ambiguous. Trimming stripped 1 base from V and 5 bases from J, with 6 bases between. This CDR3 region has 12 residues. Germline CDR1 reads SGHRS; CDR2 reads YFSETQ. As DNA, the CDR3 is TGCGCCAGCAGCTTGATCGGGGAGACCCAGTACTTC. Amino acids: CASSLIGETQYF.

The chain recombines TRBV14 with TRBJ1-2; perhaps TRBD1 as D (5 bases). Germline CDR1 SGHDN, CDR2 FVKESK. Deletions cut 1 base from V and 2 bases from J, with 20 bases between. The CDR3 sequence is 18 residues long. The CDR3 reads CASSQVWQGASQNYGYTF. The DNA of the CDR3 is TGTGCCAGCAGCCAAGTCTGGCAGGGCGCTTCCCAAAACTATGGCTACACCTTC. Combining the CDR3 with reference TRBV14 and TRBJ1-2 gives the whole variable domain EAGVTQFPSHSVIEKGQTVTLRCDPISGHDNLYWYRRVMGKEIKFLLHFVKESKQDESGMPNNRFLAERTGGTYSTLKVQPAELEDSGVYFCASSQVWQGASQNYGYTFGSGTRLTVV.

This chain connects TRBV19 to TRBJ2-7; 7 bases align to TRBD2. CDR3 length: 16 amino acids. In germline, CDR1 is LNHDA, CDR2 SQIVND (reference sequence). V was pared by 7 bases and J by 2 bases, with 14 bases of the junction left unmatched. CDR3 DNA: TGTGCCAGTAATGGGCCCGGGGAGGGCGTCGCCTACGAGCAGTACTTC. It specifies CASNGPGEGVAYEQYF.